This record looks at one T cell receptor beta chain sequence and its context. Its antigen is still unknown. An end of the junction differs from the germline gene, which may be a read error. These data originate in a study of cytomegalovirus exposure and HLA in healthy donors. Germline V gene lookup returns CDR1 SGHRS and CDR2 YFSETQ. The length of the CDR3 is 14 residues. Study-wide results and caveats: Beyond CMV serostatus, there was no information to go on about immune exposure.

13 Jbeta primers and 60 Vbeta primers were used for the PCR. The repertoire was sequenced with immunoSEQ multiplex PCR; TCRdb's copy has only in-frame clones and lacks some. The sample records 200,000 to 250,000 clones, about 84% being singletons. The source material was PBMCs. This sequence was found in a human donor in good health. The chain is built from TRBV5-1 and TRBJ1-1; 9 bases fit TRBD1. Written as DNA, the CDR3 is TGCGCCAGCAGATTGGGACAGGGGAACACTGAAGCTTTCTTT. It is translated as CASRLGQGNTEAFF.